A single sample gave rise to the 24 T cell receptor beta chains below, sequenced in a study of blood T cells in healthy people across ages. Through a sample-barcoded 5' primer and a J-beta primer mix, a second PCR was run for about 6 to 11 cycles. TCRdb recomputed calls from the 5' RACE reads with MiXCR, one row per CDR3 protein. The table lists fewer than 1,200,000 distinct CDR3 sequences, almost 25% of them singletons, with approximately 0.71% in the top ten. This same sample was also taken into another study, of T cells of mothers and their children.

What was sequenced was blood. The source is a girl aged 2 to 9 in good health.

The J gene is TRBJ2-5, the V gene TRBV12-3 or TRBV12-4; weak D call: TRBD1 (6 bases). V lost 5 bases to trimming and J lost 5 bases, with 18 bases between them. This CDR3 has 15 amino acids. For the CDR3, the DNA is TGTGCCAGCAGTATCGGGACAACCTGGGGGGAGACCCAGTACTTC. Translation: CASSIGTTWGETQYF.

The CDR3 reads CSAFDRGYNEQFF. The CDR3 coding sequence is TGCAGTGCTTTTGACAGGGGATACAATGAGCAGTTCTTC. The chain couples TRBV20-1 to TRBJ2-1; the match to TRBD1 covers 8 bases. V shed 5 bases, J shed 4 bases, and the junction held 4 bases outside the gene matches. CDR3 size: 13 residues. From germline, CDR1 is DFQATT and CDR2 SNEGSKA (reference sequence).

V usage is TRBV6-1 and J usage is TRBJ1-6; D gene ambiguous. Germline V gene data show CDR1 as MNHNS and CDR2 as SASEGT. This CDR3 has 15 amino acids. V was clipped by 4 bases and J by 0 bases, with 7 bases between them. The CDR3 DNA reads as TGTGCCAGCAGTGTGCACGGCTCCTATAATTCACCCCTCCACTTT. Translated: CASSVHGSYNSPLHF.

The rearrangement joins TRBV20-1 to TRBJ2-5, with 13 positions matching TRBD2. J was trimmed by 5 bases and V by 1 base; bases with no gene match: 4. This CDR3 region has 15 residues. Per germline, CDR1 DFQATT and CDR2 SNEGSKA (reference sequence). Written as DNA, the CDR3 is TGCAGTGCTAGAGGAGGACTAGCGGGAGTTGAGACCCAGTACTTC. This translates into CSARGGLAGVETQYF.

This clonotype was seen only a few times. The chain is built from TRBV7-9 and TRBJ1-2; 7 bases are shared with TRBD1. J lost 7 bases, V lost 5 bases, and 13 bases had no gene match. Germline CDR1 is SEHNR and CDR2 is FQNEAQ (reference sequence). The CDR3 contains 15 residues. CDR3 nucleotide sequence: TGTGCCAGCAGCGAAGGAGGGGTGGACAGGCGTGGCTACACCTTC. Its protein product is CASSEGGVDRRGYTF.

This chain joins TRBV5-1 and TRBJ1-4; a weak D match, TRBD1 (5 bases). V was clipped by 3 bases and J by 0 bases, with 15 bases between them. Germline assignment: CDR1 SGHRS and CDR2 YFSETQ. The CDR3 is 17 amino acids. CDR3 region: CASSSPTGGATNEKLFF. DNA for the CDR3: TGCGCCAGCAGCTCACCAACAGGTGGTGCAACTAATGAAAAACTGTTTTTT.

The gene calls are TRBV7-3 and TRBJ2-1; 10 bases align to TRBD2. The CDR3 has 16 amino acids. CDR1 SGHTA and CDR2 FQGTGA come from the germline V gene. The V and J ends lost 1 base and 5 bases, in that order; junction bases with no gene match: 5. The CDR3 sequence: CASSLIPSGSDNEQFF. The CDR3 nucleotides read TGTGCCAGCAGCTTAATTCCTAGCGGGAGTGACAATGAGCAGTTCTTC. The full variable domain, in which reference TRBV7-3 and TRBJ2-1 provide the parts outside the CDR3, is GAGVSQTPSNKVTEKGKYVELRCDPISGHTALYWYRQSLGQGPEFLIYFQGTGAADDSGLPNDRFFAVRPEGSVSTLKIQRTERGDSAVYLCASSLIPSGSDNEQFFGPGTRLTVL.

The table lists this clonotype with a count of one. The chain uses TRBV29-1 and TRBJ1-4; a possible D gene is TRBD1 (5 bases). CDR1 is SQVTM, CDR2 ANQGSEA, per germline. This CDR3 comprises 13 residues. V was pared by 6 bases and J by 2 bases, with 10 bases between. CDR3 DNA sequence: TGCAGCGTCACGGCAGGGACTAATGAAAAACTGTTTTTT. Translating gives CSVTAGTNEKLFF.

The CDR3 sequence is CASSVVGSGPPETQYF. The DNA for the CDR3 is TGTGCCAGCAGCGTAGTGGGGAGCGGGCCTCCAGAGACCCAGTACTTC. The gene calls are TRBV9 and TRBJ2-5; D perhaps matches TRBD2 (6 bases). Looked up from germline, CDR1 is SGDLS and CDR2 is YYNGEE. The CDR3 spans 16 residues. Trimming shortened V by 0 bases and J by 4 bases, and 16 bases separated the two germline ends.

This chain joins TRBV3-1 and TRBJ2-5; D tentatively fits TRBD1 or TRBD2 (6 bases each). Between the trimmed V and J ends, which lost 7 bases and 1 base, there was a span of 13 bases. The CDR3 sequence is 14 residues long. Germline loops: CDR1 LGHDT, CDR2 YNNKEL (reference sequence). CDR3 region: CASNDPGAQETQYF. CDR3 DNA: TGTGCCAGCAACGACCCGGGGGCCCAAGAGACCCAGTACTTC.

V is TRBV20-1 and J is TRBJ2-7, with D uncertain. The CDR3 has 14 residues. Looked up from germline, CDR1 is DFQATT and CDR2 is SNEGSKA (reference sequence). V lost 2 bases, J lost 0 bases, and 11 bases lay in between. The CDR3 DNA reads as TGCAGTGCTAGATCCCCAGTGACCTCCTACGAGCAGTACTTC. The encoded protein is CSARSPVTSYEQYF.

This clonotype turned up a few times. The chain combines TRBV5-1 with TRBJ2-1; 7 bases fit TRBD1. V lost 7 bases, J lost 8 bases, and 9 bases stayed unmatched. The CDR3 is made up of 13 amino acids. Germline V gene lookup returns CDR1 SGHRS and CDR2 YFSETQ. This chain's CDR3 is CASFETGYHEQFF. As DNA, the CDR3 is TGCGCCAGCTTCGAGACAGGGTACCATGAGCAGTTCTTC.

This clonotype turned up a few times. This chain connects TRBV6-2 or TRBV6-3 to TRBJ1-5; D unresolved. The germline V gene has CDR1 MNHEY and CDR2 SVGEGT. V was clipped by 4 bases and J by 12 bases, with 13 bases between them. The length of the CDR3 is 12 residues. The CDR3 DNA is TGTGCCAGCAGTTTCGTGCGAGGATTCCAGCATTTT. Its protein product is CASSFVRGFQHF.

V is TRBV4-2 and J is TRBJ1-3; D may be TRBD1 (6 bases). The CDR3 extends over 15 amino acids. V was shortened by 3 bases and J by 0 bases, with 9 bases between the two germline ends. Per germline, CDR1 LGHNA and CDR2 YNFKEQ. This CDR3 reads CASSHGTISGNTIYF. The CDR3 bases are TGTGCCAGCAGCCATGGGACAATCTCTGGAAACACCATATATTTT.

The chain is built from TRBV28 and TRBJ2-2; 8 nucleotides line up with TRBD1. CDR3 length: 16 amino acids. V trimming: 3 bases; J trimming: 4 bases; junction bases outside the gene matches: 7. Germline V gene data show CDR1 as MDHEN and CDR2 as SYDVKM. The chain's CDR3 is CASSFRGRPFTGELFF. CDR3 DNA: TGTGCCAGCAGTTTCAGGGGGCGTCCATTCACCGGGGAGCTGTTTTTT.

The CDR3 region is CASSLGEGATTEAFF. The CDR3 DNA follows: TGTGCCAGCAGTTTAGGTGAGGGGGCGACCACTGAAGCTTTCTTT. This rearrangement joins TRBV12-3 or TRBV12-4 to TRBJ1-1, with TRBD1 matching over 7 bases. V was clipped by 1 base and J by 4 bases; unmatched bases: 6. This CDR3 has 15 amino acids.

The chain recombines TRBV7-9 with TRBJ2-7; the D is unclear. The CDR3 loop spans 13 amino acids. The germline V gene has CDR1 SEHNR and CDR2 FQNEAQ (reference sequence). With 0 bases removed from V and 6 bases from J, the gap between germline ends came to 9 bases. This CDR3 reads CASSLAYGREQYF. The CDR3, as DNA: TGTGCCAGCAGCTTAGCTTACGGTCGCGAGCAGTACTTC.

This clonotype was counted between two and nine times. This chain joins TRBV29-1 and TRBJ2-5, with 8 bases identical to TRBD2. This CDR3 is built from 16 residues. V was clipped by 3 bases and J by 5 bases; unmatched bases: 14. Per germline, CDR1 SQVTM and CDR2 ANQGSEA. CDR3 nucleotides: TGCAGCGTTGAGGGGACTAGGGATGAGACAGTCGAGACCCAGTACTTC. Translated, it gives CSVEGTRDETVETQYF.

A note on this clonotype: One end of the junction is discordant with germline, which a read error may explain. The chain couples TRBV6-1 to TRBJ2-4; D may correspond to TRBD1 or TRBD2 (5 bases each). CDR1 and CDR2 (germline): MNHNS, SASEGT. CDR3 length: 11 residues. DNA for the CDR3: TGTGCCAGCAGTGAGTGGGACCTTTTAGACTTC. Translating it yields CASSEWDLLDF.

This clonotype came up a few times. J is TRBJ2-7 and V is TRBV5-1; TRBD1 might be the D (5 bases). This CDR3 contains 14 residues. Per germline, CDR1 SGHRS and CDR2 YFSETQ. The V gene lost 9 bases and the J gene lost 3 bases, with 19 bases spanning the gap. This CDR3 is CATMDLGALYEQYF. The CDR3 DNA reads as TGCGCCACCATGGATTTAGGGGCCCTCTACGAGCAGTACTTC.

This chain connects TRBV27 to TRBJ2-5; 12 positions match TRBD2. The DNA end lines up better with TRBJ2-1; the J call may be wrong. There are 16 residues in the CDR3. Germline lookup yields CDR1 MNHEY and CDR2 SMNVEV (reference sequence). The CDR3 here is CASSLSPGLAGFEQFF. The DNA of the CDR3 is TGTGCCAGCAGTTTATCTCCGGGACTAGCGGGTTTTGAGCAGTTCTTC.

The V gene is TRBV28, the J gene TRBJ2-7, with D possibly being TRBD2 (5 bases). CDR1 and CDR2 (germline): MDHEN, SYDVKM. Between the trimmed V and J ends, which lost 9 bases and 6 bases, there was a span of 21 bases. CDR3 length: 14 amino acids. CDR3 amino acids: CASTRVGVLFEQYF. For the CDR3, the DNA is TGTGCCAGTACACGAGTGGGAGTCTTGTTCGAGCAGTACTTC.

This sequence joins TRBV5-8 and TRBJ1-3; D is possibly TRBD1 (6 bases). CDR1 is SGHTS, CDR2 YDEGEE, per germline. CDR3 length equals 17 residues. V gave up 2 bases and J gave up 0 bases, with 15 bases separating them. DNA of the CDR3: TGTGCCAGCAGCTTTTGGAGGGGGATGAACTCTGGAAACACCATATATTTT. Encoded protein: CASSFWRGMNSGNTIYF. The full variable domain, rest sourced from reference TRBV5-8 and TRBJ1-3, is EAGVTQSPTHLIKTRGQQATLRCSPISGHTSVYWYQQALGLGLQFLLWYDEGEERNRGNFPPRFSGRQFPNYSSELNVNALELEDSALYLCASSFWRGMNSGNTIYFGEGSWLTVV.

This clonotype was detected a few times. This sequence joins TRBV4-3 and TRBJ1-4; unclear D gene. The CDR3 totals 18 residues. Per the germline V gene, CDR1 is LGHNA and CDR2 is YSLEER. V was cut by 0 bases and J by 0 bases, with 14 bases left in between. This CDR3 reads CASSQEIPVLATNEKLFF. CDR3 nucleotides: TGCGCCAGCAGCCAAGAGATCCCAGTTCTTGCAACTAATGAAAAACTGTTTTTT.